The clone carrying this T cell receptor beta chain was detected a few times. Its cognate antigen is unknown. Via MiXCR, TCRdb re-called the 5' RACE reads, giving one row per CDR3 protein. The sample contains about 360,000 distinct CDR3 sequences, roughly an eighth of which appear only once. V dropped 5 bases and J dropped 3 bases, with 16 bases sitting between them. This CDR3 spans 15 amino acids. The germline CDR1 and CDR2 sequences are SEHNR and FQNEAQ (reference sequence). The sample originates from a study of T-cell memory formation after mild COVID-19. Study results and limitations: Largely, contracting CD4+ clones fell within CM and EM, and contracting CD8+ clones within EMRA.

Sequencing was done on a sample of PBMCs or a T cell subset sorted from them (not recorded which). The receptor's source is a man aged 18 to 30 who had mild COVID-19 (a few samples of this study predate the infection). Cell type and time point are not known. This rearrangement joins TRBV7-9 to TRBJ1-2; D perhaps matches TRBD1 (6 bases). This CDR3 reads CASSHTRQAYYGYTF. The CDR3 DNA reads as TGTGCCAGCAGCCATACTCGACAGGCCTACTATGGCTACACCTTC.